The 7 T cell receptor beta chains presented below share a single source sample, sequenced in a study of cytomegalovirus exposure and HLA in healthy donors. Clones were read by immunoSEQ multiplex PCR, and TCRdb kept only the in-frame ones, dropping some. The profile shows approximately 150,000 clones, about 89% of them singletons. Sequenced sample: PBMCs. The receptors originated from a woman under 30 in good health and CMV-seropositive.

This chain's CDR3 is CASSLTTGGNTEAFF. The CDR3 DNA reads as TGCGCCAGCAGCCTTACCACCGGAGGGAACACTGAAGCTTTCTTT. The gene calls are TRBV4-1 and TRBJ1-1; D gene ambiguous. The germline V gene has CDR1 MGHRA and CDR2 YSYEKL. The CDR3 contains 15 residues. V gave up 4 bases and J gave up 1 base, with 13 bases separating them.

The chain has TRBV6-5 and TRBJ2-7, with D possibly being TRBD2 (5 bases). The germline gives CDR1 MNHEY, CDR2 SVGAGI. The ends were cut back, 5 bases at V and 3 bases at J, with 14 bases in the middle. The CDR3 covers 14 residues. CDR3: CASSPVLANYEQYF. The DNA of the CDR3 is TGTGCCAGCAGTCCCGTCCTAGCTAACTACGAGCAGTACTTC.

The chain is built from TRBV10-3 and TRBJ2-7, with a possible D match to TRBD1 (6 bases). The CDR3 runs to 13 residues. V lost 4 bases, J lost 2 bases, and 9 bases lay in between. The germline CDR1 and CDR2 sequences are ENHRY and SYGVKD. The CDR3, as DNA: TGTGCCATCAGTGCGCAGGGGACCTACGAGCAGTACTTC. Its protein is CAISAQGTYEQYF.

The chain uses TRBV5-4 and TRBJ1-1; the D is unclear. In germline, CDR1 is SGHNT, CDR2 YYREEE (reference sequence). V lost 4 bases to trimming and J lost 5 bases, with 12 bases between them. The CDR3 length is 13 residues. CDR3 nucleotide sequence: TGTGCCAGCAGCGGGAGAGGGTCGACTGAAGCTTTCTTT. Protein product: CASSGRGSTEAFF.

This rearrangement joins TRBV5-1 to TRBJ2-1; 9 positions match TRBD2. The CDR3 covers 16 residues. Germline loops: CDR1 SGHRS, CDR2 YFSETQ. J gave up 0 bases and V 2 bases, and 3 bases lay outside the gene matches. This CDR3 is CASSFSGSISYNEQFF. DNA of the CDR3: TGCGCCAGCAGCTTTAGCGGGAGTATCTCCTACAATGAGCAGTTCTTC.

J is TRBJ2-3 and V is TRBV11-3, with D perhaps TRBD1 (6 bases). V lost 3 bases, J lost 5 bases, and 21 bases lay in between. This CDR3 spans 17 amino acids. Germline V lookup: CDR1 SGHNT, CDR2 YENEEA. Written as DNA, the CDR3 is TGTGCCAGCAGCTTTCGAGGAGGACAGATCCTTAGAGATACGCAGTATTTT. Translating it yields CASSFRGGQILRDTQYF.

As to this clone: The sample carries other DNA sequences with the same CDR3. V gene TRBV5-1 combines with J gene TRBJ2-3, with unresolved D. This CDR3 spans 14 amino acids. Per the germline V gene, CDR1 is SGHRS and CDR2 is YFSETQ. V was clipped by 0 bases and J by 4 bases, with 9 bases between them. CDR3 nucleotides: TGCGCCAGCAGCTTGGTGGCCGGAGCAGATACGCAGTATTTT. It encodes CASSLVAGADTQYF.